The present entry profiles one T cell receptor beta chain with its context. In its sample, this clonotype was seen many times. Its specific antigen is unknown. Base qualities are not at hand, and no much larger clone is one base apart. In this study, sorted CD4+ and CD8+ T cells from the blood of healthy subjects and of severe aplastic anemia patients had their TCR repertoires deep-sequenced. Ficoll-Paque density gradient centrifugation was used to isolate peripheral blood mononuclear cells. Before DNA was extracted, CD4+ and CD8+ T cells were sorted using either FACS or magnetic beads. The sample is drawn from a study of CD8+CD57+ T cells in acquired aplastic anemia (dated by TCRdb to 2016 to 2019). Regarding the study in general: A mean of approximately 3 ug of DNA, ranging from roughly 0.2 to 27.4 ug, was extracted from sorted CD4+ and CD8+ cells. Healthy donor samples averaged roughly 9.9 million reads for CD4+ and roughly 11 million for CD8+ cells.

Taken from cysteine to phenylalanine, the CDR3 has 14 residues. Only the CDR3 part of the read is kept: 42 bases, read in frame from the first base. The junction carries 10 bases between V and J, which are trimmed by 5 bases and 3 bases respectively. The CDR1 and CDR2 encoded by the germline V gene are KGHDR and SFDVKD. The paper's findings and limits, for the study overall: Between patients and healthy controls, no significant difference in CD8+ Simpson's diversity was found (P=0.060). Approximately 31 CD8+ CDR3 sequences were found in both patients and controls but appeared to be highly expressed in patients and within the immunodominant clones of the patients.

Genomic DNA was used as template for profiling of TCR beta VDJ combinations and CDR3 sequences. An Illumina HiSeq 2000 was used for TCR repertoire sequencing. Regarding the original processing steps: TRBV/TRBJ rearrangement plots, CDR3 size and DJ length profiles, and Simpson's diversity index were used to evaluate the repertoires. The most abundant DNA sequence in the deep sequencing data was taken as the immunodominant clone. CDR3 amino acid sequences were checked for sharing across subjects and were also compared against the VDJdb database and published repertoires. The public reads were reprocessed in TCRdb via fastp at Q25 and MiXCR, keeping in-frame beta chains. CDR3 protein duplicates are merged, each entry listing the most common genes and DNA. The V and J calls, along with clone size, are taken from TCRdb and not from the paper's own processing. The sample table holds approximately 160,000 distinct CDR3 sequences, of which just under 45% were seen once. The leading ten clones occupy 1.1% of the sample.

This sequence originates from a human donor in good health. Sequencing input: sorted CD4+, CD8+, or CD8+CD57+ T cells (not recorded which) from PBMCs. The chain is made from TRBV24-1 and TRBJ2-1, with TRBD1 perhaps the D gene, on 5 matching bases. The CDR3 protein: CATSADDSYNEQFF. The sequenced DNA is TGTGCCACCAGTGCCGACGACAGCTACAATGAGCAGTTCTTC.